Given below is one TCR beta chain in context. What it binds is not known. The CDR3 loop spans 14 amino acids. CDR1 and CDR2 from the germline V gene are SGHVS and FQNEAQ. V shed 3 bases and J shed 5 bases, with 8 bases lying between them. This record belongs to a study of chemoradiotherapy in HPV16-positive cancers. Findings of the study overall: Only a couple of HPV16-positive patients supplied the functional HPV-specificity definition.

The repertoire was sequenced with immunoSEQ multiplex PCR; TCRdb's copy has only in-frame clones and lacks some. The sample has fewer than 25,000 clones, around 67% seen once. The rearrangement uses TRBV7-8 and TRBJ1-6; D gene uncertain. Sampling took place from a patient who underwent chemoradiotherapy. The sequence was obtained from a human donor with HPV-associated anogenital cancer. The CDR3 here is CASSFKGDNSPLHF. As DNA, the CDR3 is TGTGCCAGCAGCTTTAAGGGTGATAATTCACCCCTCCACTTT.